These 11 T cell receptor beta chains came from one sample sequenced in a study of PD-L1 blockade in urothelial cancer (dated by TCRdb to 2016 to 2017). The library was built by means of the immunoSEQ multiplex PCR assay. TCRdb retrieved this table from immuneACCESS and kept in-frame rearrangements only. Not all clones are present; in checked studies, unresolved V genes account for under half, and no reason is known for the remainder. This sample comprises 27,000 or so clones, 85% to 90% of them detected only once. Over 1.5% of the sample comes from the top ten. The sample here was PBMCs, taken around atezolizumab (anti-PD-L1) treatment. These receptors originate from a man aged 45 to 65 with urothelial cancer.

This clone is a singleton in its sample. The J gene is TRBJ1-1, the V gene TRBV7-9, with D perhaps TRBD1 (5 bases). This CDR3 has 13 amino acids. The germline V gene has CDR1 SEHNR and CDR2 FQNEAQ (reference sequence). V was pared by 1 base and J by 4 bases, with 7 bases between. In DNA form, the CDR3 reads TGTGCCAGCAGCTTAGGGCAGGGCACTGAAGCTTTCTTT. As protein: CASSLGQGTEAFF.

J is TRBJ2-2 and V is TRBV11-2; TRBD2 matches 10 bases. CDR3 length equals 18 residues. Germline lookup yields CDR1 SGHAT and CDR2 FQNNGV. V shed 2 bases, J shed 5 bases, and the junction held 11 bases outside the gene matches. The CDR3 coding sequence is TGTGCCAGCAGCTTAAATTTCGTGACTAGCGGGCCGACCGGGGAGCTGTTTTTT. Protein sequence: CASSLNFVTSGPTGELFF.

The gene calls are TRBV6-6 and TRBJ2-7; 8 nucleotides agree with TRBD1. The CDR3 is 13 residues long. Germline values: CDR1 MNHNY, CDR2 SVGAGI (reference sequence). V was pared by 5 bases and J by 5 bases, with 5 bases of the junction left unmatched. In DNA form, the CDR3 reads TGTGCCAGCAGTCGGACAGGGTTGGACGAGCAGTACTTC. Encoded protein: CASSRTGLDEQYF.

This rearrangement joins TRBV9 to TRBJ1-2, with D tentatively TRBD1 (5 bases). CDR3 length: 12 residues. V was pared by 4 bases and J by 8 bases, with 12 bases between. The germline V gene encodes CDR1 SGDLS and CDR2 YYNGEE. In DNA form, the CDR3 reads TGTGCCAGCAGCACGCGGACAAAGGGCTACACCTTC. Its protein is CASSTRTKGYTF.

The chain links TRBV4-3 to TRBJ2-1; D not resolved. The V and J ends lost 0 bases and 4 bases respectively, with 10 bases between them. From germline, CDR1 is LGHNA and CDR2 YSLEER. The CDR3 consists of 15 residues. The CDR3 protein is CASSQDRAQYNEQFF. CDR3 in DNA: TGCGCCAGCAGCCAAGATCGAGCGCAATACAATGAGCAGTTCTTC.

The rearrangement joins TRBV9 to TRBJ2-7, with TRBD2 identical over 14 bases. J was trimmed by 4 bases and V by 2 bases; bases with no gene match: 2. Germline CDR1 and CDR2: SGDLS and YYNGEE. The CDR3 runs to 15 residues. CDR3 region: CASSVGTSGSYEQYF. The CDR3 nucleotides are TGTGCCAGCAGCGTGGGGACTAGCGGGAGTTACGAGCAGTACTTC.

The V gene is TRBV27, the J gene TRBJ1-5; 7 bases are shared with TRBD1. The V segment lost 6 bases and the J segment 4 bases; nucleotides outside the gene matches: 3. Germline lookup yields CDR1 MNHEY and CDR2 SMNVEV (reference sequence). The CDR3 length is 13 residues. The CDR3 loop is CASREDRNQPQHF. The CDR3 DNA sequence: TGTGCCAGCAGAGAGGACAGGAATCAGCCCCAGCATTTT.

V gene TRBV14 combines with J gene TRBJ1-1; D remains ambiguous. CDR1 is SGHDN and CDR2 is FVKESK in the germline V gene. This CDR3 comprises 12 residues. Trimming removed 2 bases at V and 7 bases at J, with 8 bases between. CDR3 coding DNA: TGTGCCAGCAGCCAAACTGCTGGTGAAGCTTTCTTT. As protein: CASSQTAGEAFF.

V and J are TRBV30 and TRBJ1-4, with TRBD1 matching 9 bases. With 3 bases clipped from V and 8 bases from J, the junction kept 4 bases outside the gene matches. In germline, CDR1 is GTSNPN, CDR2 SVGIG (reference sequence). The CDR3 consists of 13 residues. CDR3 in amino acids: CAWSGTGKEKLFF. For the CDR3, the DNA is TGTGCCTGGAGCGGGACAGGGAAAGAAAAACTGTTTTTT.

V is TRBV19 and J is TRBJ2-7; 7 positions agree with TRBD1. V shed 5 bases and J 6 bases; nucleotides not matched to a gene: 4. This CDR3 is built from 12 residues. Germline lookup yields CDR1 LNHDA and CDR2 SQIVND (reference sequence). The CDR3 bases are TGTGCCAGTAGTGACGACAGGGCCGAGCAGTACTTC. It is translated as CASSDDRAEQYF.

The chain recombines TRBV27 with TRBJ1-1; maybe TRBD1 (6 bases). Germline CDR1 MNHEY, CDR2 SMNVEV (reference sequence). CDR3 length equals 16 residues. V was shortened by 7 bases and J by 0 bases, with 18 bases between the two germline ends. The CDR3 is CASMILATGLNTEAFF. The CDR3 coding sequence is TGTGCCAGCATGATTTTGGCGACAGGACTGAACACTGAAGCTTTCTTT.